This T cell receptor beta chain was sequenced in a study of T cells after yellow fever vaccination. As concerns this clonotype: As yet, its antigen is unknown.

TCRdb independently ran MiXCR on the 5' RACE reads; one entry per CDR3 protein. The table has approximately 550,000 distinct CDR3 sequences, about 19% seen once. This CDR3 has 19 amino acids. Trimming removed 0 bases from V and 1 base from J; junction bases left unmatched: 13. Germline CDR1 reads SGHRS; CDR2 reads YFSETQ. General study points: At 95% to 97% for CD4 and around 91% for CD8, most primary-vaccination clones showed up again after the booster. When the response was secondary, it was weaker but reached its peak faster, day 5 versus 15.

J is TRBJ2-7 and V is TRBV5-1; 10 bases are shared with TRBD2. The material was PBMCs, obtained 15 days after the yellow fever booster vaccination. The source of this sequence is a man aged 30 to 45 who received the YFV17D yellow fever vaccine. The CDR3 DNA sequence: TGCGCCAGCAGCTTGGGAGGCGGGGTAGCGGGAGGCCAGTCCTACGAGCAGTACTTC. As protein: CASSLGGGVAGGQSYEQYF.